This TCR beta chain is drawn from a study of blood T cell repertoires in COVID-19. Background on the study: T cells, B-cell-depleted T cells, or PBMCs supplied cDNA or gDNA.

CDR3 length: 11 amino acids. Per germline, CDR1 SNHLY and CDR2 FYNNEI. The ends were cut back, 6 bases at V and 3 bases at J, with 3 bases in the middle. Generated by immunoSEQ multiplex PCR, the TCRdb table keeps only in-frame clones and is missing some. The repertoire has around 160,000 clones, roughly 80% of them found once; the top ten carry 3% to 4%. This receptor was obtained from a woman in her sixties or seventies who had recovered from COVID-19. The rearrangement links TRBV2 to TRBJ2-1; D remains ambiguous. The sample comprised PBMCs or T cells enriched from blood (not recorded which). CDR3 sequence reads: CASSFYNEQFF. Written as DNA, the CDR3 is TGTGCCAGCAGCTTCTACAATGAGCAGTTCTTC.